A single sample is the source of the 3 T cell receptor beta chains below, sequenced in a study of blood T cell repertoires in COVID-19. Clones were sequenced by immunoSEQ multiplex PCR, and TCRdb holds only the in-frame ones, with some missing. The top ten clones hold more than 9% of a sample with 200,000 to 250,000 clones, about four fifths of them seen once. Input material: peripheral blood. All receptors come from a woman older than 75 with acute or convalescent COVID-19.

CDR3 DNA sequence: TGCGCCAGCGCGGGGGCGAACACTGAAGCTTTCTTT. It translates to CASAGANTEAFF. The rearrangement joins TRBV10-1 to TRBJ1-1; TRBD1 is a possible D gene (6 bases). Trimming removed 8 bases from V and 1 base from J, with 8 bases in between. The CDR3 extends over 12 amino acids. Germline V gene data show CDR1 as WNHNN and CDR2 as SYGVQD (reference sequence).

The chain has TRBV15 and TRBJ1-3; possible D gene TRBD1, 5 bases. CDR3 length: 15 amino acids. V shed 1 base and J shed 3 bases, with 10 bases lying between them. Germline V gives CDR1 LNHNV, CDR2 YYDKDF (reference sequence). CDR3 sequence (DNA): TGTGCCACCAGCAGAGCAGGGTTTAGTGGAAACACCATATATTTT. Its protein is CATSRAGFSGNTIYF.

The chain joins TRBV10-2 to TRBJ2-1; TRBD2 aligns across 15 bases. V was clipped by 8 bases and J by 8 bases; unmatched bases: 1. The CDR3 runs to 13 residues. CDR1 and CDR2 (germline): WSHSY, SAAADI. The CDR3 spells CASGLAGGDEQFF. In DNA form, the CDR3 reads TGCGCCAGCGGACTAGCGGGAGGGGATGAGCAGTTCTTC.